The T cell receptor (beta chain) under discussion was sequenced for a study of OX40 agonist ivuxolimab in advanced cancers. At the level of the study: Participants averaged about 66 years of age (range about 23 to 79) and were roughly 83% male.

CDR1 and CDR2 (germline): MDHEN, SYDVKM. This CDR3 contains 20 residues. The V segment lost 4 bases and the J segment 4 bases; nucleotides outside the gene matches: 15. Assay: immunoSEQ multiplex PCR; the TCRdb copy retains only in-frame clones and omits some. This sample has under 40,000 clones, with less than 90% found just once. Details on this clone: Its matching antigen is unknown.

General study results and limits: Antigen targets of the expanded peripheral T cells went undetermined. The study observed clonal expansion of CD4+ and CD8+ blood T cells by week 6 at 0.1 to 3.0 mg/kg.

This chain connects TRBV28 to TRBJ2-5, with 16 bases fitting TRBD2. Here the sequenced sample was CD4+ or CD8+ T cells sorted from blood, taken in a trial of the OX40 agonist ivuxolimab. The sequence derives from an adult with an advanced solid tumor such as melanoma, head and neck, liver or kidney cancer. In nucleotides, the CDR3 is TGTGCCAGCAGTTGGGGACTAGCGGGGGGGAGAGTCAAACCGATAGAGACCCAGTACTTC. This codes for CASSWGLAGGRVKPIETQYF.